This T cell receptor beta chain originates from a study of human T cells and chemical hapten exposure. Study results and limitations: Expanded TCRs formed significantly more large CDR3 similarity clusters than controls.

This clonotype was picked up one time. Its antigen remains unknown. One entry per CDR3 protein, called by TCRdb with MiXCR from the RACE reads. Of 250,000 to 300,000 distinct CDR3 sequences in the sample, approximately 8% were seen once. Trimming shortened V by 1 base and J by 7 bases, and 8 bases separated the two germline ends. The length of the CDR3 is 12 residues. In germline, CDR1 is MDHEN, CDR2 SYDVKM. Time point given: pre-sensitization, week 0. The sample's treatment: therapeutic diphenylcyclopropenone sensitization with weekly scalp DPC. This clonotype originated in a man aged 18 to 30 with alopecia areata. Some clones in this sample may be carry-over from other donors' samples. This chain links TRBV28 with TRBJ2-7, with D unclear. This material consisted of whole blood, taken in connection with sensitization to the hapten diphenylcyclopropenone (DPC). CDR3 sequence: CASSLYYLEQYF. The CDR3 region has the DNA TGTGCCAGCAGTTTATACTACCTTGAGCAGTACTTC.